The rows below give T cell receptor beta chains drawn from one sample of a study of T cell responses to AZD1222 COVID-19 vaccine. Using immunoSEQ multiplex PCR, the repertoire was profiled, and TCRdb retains in-frame clones only, with some absent. The table lists 120,000 or so clones, around 85% of them singletons. This specimen was peripheral blood, taken on day 0 of AZD1222 vaccination. The receptors stem from an adult in good health. Each CDR3 is given with its conserved first and last residue. Each record gives: clone size, V gene, J gene, CDR3 protein. Size tells how often a clone was seen (once, few, many) or the class of an expanded clone, and some rows leave it out.

-,TRBV9,TRBJ2-2,CASSAPGTSGTTGELFF
-,TRBV2,TRBJ2-2,CASRGLAGANTGELFF
-,TRBV19,TRBJ1-5,CASSSRTGPQHF
-,TRBV19,TRBJ2-5,CASSTPGLPEGETQYF
few,TRBV21-1,TRBJ1-2,CASSKGDSSFLNGYTF
-,TRBV6-2/TRBV6-3,TRBJ1-5,CASSYLNSNQPQHF
once,TRBV2,TRBJ1-2,CASRTGSTYGYTF
-,TRBV6-5,TRBJ2-1,CASSYGGSHDEQFF
-,TRBV9,TRBJ1-6,CASSVVGGARSPLHF
-,TRBV10-3,TRBJ2-7,CAISEGALSYEQYF
-,TRBV15,TRBJ2-1,CATSRDLGPEQFF
-,TRBV28,TRBJ1-2,CASSVLGPYGYTF
-,TRBV15,TRBJ1-1,CATSRDIGTGGIGAFF
-,TRBV24-1,TRBJ2-5,CATSHFMGETQYF
few,TRBV6-5,TRBJ1-6,CASRRDSSYNSPLHF
-,TRBV5-1,TRBJ1-1,CASRTGDPNTEAFF
-,TRBV7-8,TRBJ1-2,CASSSADRWQGYTF
-,TRBV30,TRBJ2-1,CAWSVLAGGLGEQFF
-,TRBV7-2,TRBJ1-2,CASSLGTGGAAGYTF
-,TRBV9,TRBJ1-2,CASSGGAEYFYGYTF
-,TRBV25-1,TRBJ2-1,CASSEWGAGRRSHEQFF
-,TRBV7-2,TRBJ2-2,CASSLVAGNTGELFF
-,TRBV18,TRBJ1-2,CASSPNPGQGIGYTF
-,TRBV9,TRBJ2-7,CASSVGAPSGEQYF
-,TRBV6-1,TRBJ1-6,CASSELPDSYNSPLHF
-,TRBV30,TRBJ2-1,CAWERGARGYEQFF
once,TRBV19,TRBJ1-2,CASSRGQGGYGYTF
many,TRBV19,TRBJ2-5,CASSIDDGETQYF
-,TRBV4-1,TRBJ1-4,CASSQEWGRTNEKLFF
once,TRBV3-1/TRBV3-2,TRBJ2-5,CASSLPGGQETQYF
-,TRBV5-4,TRBJ1-1,CASSLLQGAYTEAFF
once,TRBV29-1,TRBJ1-1,CSVDAGLMNTEAFF
-,TRBV30,TRBJ2-3,CAWSVRLRDTQYF
-,TRBV7-8,TRBJ2-1,CASSSRGVVPGGSYNEQFF
-,TRBV28,TRBJ1-5,CASRSELTGVRPQHF
-,TRBV19,TRBJ2-2,CASSRGNTGELFF
-,TRBV9,TRBJ2-3,CASSVDEGANHQTQYF
-,TRBV29-1,TRBJ1-2,CSVEDEDRNGYTF
-,TRBV5-1,TRBJ2-7,CASSLDAGSSYEQYF
-,TRBV7-6,TRBJ2-3,CASSPNAGTGPDTQYF
-,TRBV27,TRBJ1-2,CASSRDRRYGYTF
-,TRBV9,TRBJ1-2,CASRSGGYYGYTF
-,TRBV27,TRBJ1-2,CASSTTQGSYGYTF
few,TRBV7-9,TRBJ2-7,CASQMWGLEDPYEQYF
-,TRBV27,TRBJ1-3,CASRSGVSWDTIYF
-,TRBV14,TRBJ2-7,CASSRSQYLAGKDAYEQYF
-,TRBV6-1,TRBJ2-1,CASSVAGGLIYNEQFF
-,TRBV5-8,TRBJ1-4,CASAPSPLRDGNEKLFF
-,TRBV11-2,TRBJ2-7,CASSLVGGGPYEQYF
-,TRBV24-1,TRBJ2-7,CATSDSGTSTYEQYF
-,TRBV5-1,TRBJ1-1,CASSSRWGTDTEAFF